The clone carrying this TCR beta chain was seen ten or more times. Its specificity is not known. Regions amplified from RNA transcripts were the TCR beta CDR3 regions. HTBI primers were the set used in a first-round RT-PCR of the TCR CDR3. One entry per CDR3 protein, called by TCRdb with MiXCR from the multiplex PCR reads. The sample has around 520,000 distinct CDR3 sequences, less than 25% seen once. The entry originates in a study of T cells in Graves' hyperthyroidism and ophthalmopathy. On the study more broadly: At initial diagnosis, before any treatment had begun, peripheral blood was obtained.

CDR3 length equals 14 residues. Germline loops: CDR1 LNHDA, CDR2 SQIVND (reference sequence). Trimming cost V 2 bases and J 8 bases; bases outside gene matches: 6. Study-wide points: Among clonotypes expanded in thyroid above 0.001, most were also found in blood.

The source of this sequence is a woman in her 30s with Graves' ophthalmopathy. Material for sequencing was blood. The chain is built from TRBV19 and TRBJ1-2; 9 nucleotides match TRBD1. CDR3 sequence reads: CASSISRDRVGYTF. CDR3 nucleotides: TGTGCCAGTAGTATATCCCGGGACAGGGTCGGCTACACCTTC.